The rows below give T cell receptor beta chains drawn from one sample of a study of cytomegalovirus exposure and HLA in healthy donors. TCRdb's table, derived via immunoSEQ multiplex PCR, lists solely in-frame clones and lacks some. The sample lists approximately 120,000 clones; 74% were seen once. The sequencing input was PBMCs. These receptors all stem from a human donor in good health. The CDR3 runs from the conserved cysteine through the conserved F or W. Each record gives: clone size, D gene, CDR3 length, J gene, V gene, CDR3 protein, CDR3 DNA. D genes are given only for firm matches. Some rows mark clone size as missing; the rest say once, few, many or name a class of expanded clone.

few	TRBD1	16	TRBJ1-6	TRBV4-3	CASSQVPGGYNSPLHF	TGCGCCAGCAGCCAAGTTCCAGGGGGATATAATTCACCCCTCCACTTT
.	.	15	TRBJ2-1	TRBV27	CASSGNEGVSNEQFF	TGTGCCAGCAGTGGCAACGAGGGAGTTTCGAATGAGCAGTTCTTC
.	.	12	TRBJ2-3	TRBV29-1	CSGGSRTDTQYF	TGCAGCGGCGGGTCGAGGACAGATACGCAGTATTTT
.	TRBD1	15	TRBJ2-1	TRBV5-1	CASSLGGYDHNEQFF	TGCGCCAGCAGCTTAGGGGGCTACGACCACAATGAGCAGTTCTTC
.	.	16	TRBJ1-6	TRBV4-1	CASSQEGTFLGSPLHF	TGCGCCAGCAGCCAAGAGGGGACTTTCCTAGGTTCACCCCTCCACTTT
.	TRBD2	15	TRBJ2-4	TRBV29-1	CSVVGSGSNENIQYF	TGCAGCGTTGTTGGTAGCGGGAGTAACGAAAACATTCAGTACTTC
.	TRBD1	18	TRBJ2-6	TRBV27	CASSWTKQGAAGANVLTF	TGTGCCAGCAGTTGGACAAAGCAGGGGGCGGCTGGGGCCAACGTCCTGACTTTC
.	TRBD1	15	TRBJ2-3	TRBV19	CASSDRGKGTDTQYF	TGTGCCAGTAGTGACAGGGGGAAGGGGACAGATACGCAGTATTTT
.	TRBD1	14	TRBJ1-6	TRBV7-9	CASGGAGGAAPLHF	TGTGCCAGCGGGGGGGCAGGGGGCGCAGCACCCCTCCACTTT
.	.	11	TRBJ1-2	TRBV30	CANRVNYGYTF	TGTGCTAACAGGGTTAACTATGGCTACACCTTC
.	.	12	TRBJ1-2	TRBV2	CASSAFGEGYTF	TGTGCCAGCAGTGCTTTTGGTGAGGGCTACACCTTC
once	TRBD1	15	TRBJ2-1	TRBV28	CASSTIRDSDNEQFF	TGTGCCAGCAGTACCATCCGGGACAGCGACAATGAGCAGTTCTTC
once	TRBD2	15	TRBJ2-7	TRBV5-4	CASSILAGGPSEQYF	TGTGCCAGCAGTATACTAGCGGGAGGGCCGAGCGAGCAGTACTTC
.	.	15	TRBJ2-1	TRBV29-1	CSVALSGVPNDEQFF	TGCAGCGTTGCTCTCTCGGGAGTACCCAACGATGAGCAGTTCTTC
.	TRBD2	14	TRBJ2-7	TRBV7-2	CASSNSGGSYEQYF	TGTGCCAGCAGTAATAGCGGGGGATCCTACGAGCAGTACTTC
.	TRBD2	16	TRBJ2-5	TRBV9	CASSPLEGGGRETQYF	TGTGCCAGCAGCCCACTTGAAGGCGGGGGGCGAGAGACCCAGTACTTC
few	TRBD1	16	TRBJ2-3	TRBV19	CASSKGTGGPQDTQYF	TGTGCCAGTAGTAAAGGGACAGGGGGCCCACAAGATACGCAGTATTTT
few	.	14	TRBJ1-1	TRBV10-3	CAIRDSVMNTEAFF	TGTGCCATCAGGGACAGTGTGATGAACACTGAAGCTTTCTTT
.	TRBD1	13	TRBJ1-5	TRBV6-5	CASRPQGDQPQHF	TGTGCCAGCAGGCCACAGGGGGATCAGCCCCAGCATTTT
.	TRBD2	15	TRBJ2-1	TRBV5-1	CASSFGLAGDNEQFF	TGCGCCAGCAGCTTCGGACTAGCGGGGGACAATGAGCAGTTCTTC
once	.	16	TRBJ2-1	TRBV2	CASKSGTGRGVNEQFF	TGTGCCAGCAAATCCGGGACGGGGAGGGGGGTCAATGAGCAGTTCTTC
.	.	14	TRBJ2-1	TRBV29-1	CSVEGDGGTTEKFF	TGCAGCGTTGAAGGGGATGGCGGGACCACAGAAAAGTTCTTC
.	.	16	TRBJ2-5	TRBV7-9	CASSFFLAPRGETQYF	TGTGCCAGCAGCTTTTTTCTAGCCCCTCGTGGGGAGACCCAGTACTTC
.	.	16	TRBJ1-3	TRBV15	CATSRVSRLSGNTIYF	TGTGCCACCAGCAGAGTTTCCCGACTCTCTGGAAACACCATATATTTT
once	TRBD1	17	TRBJ2-7	TRBV4-2	CASSPTPTGGMSREQYF	TGTGCCAGCAGCCCGACCCCGACAGGGGGCATGTCGAGAGAGCAGTACTTC
.	TRBD1	13	TRBJ2-7	TRBV6-5	CASSYRTGAEQYF	TGTGCCAGCAGTTACCGGACAGGGGCCGAGCAGTACTTC
.	TRBD2	16	TRBJ2-2	TRBV7-2	CASSIASGRLAGELFF	TGTGCCAGCAGCATCGCTAGCGGGAGGTTGGCCGGGGAGCTGTTTTTT
.	TRBD1	19	TRBJ2-1	TRBV14	CASSQGTLRPQTGFHEQFF	TGTGCCAGCAGCCAAGGTACCCTAAGGCCCCAGACAGGGTTCCATGAGCAGTTCTTC
.	.	14	TRBJ2-1	TRBV5-1	CASSLEQIYNEQFF	TGCGCCAGCAGCTTGGAACAGATTTACAATGAGCAGTTCTTC
.	TRBD2	15	TRBJ2-5	TRBV7-9	CASSPRQAGEGEQYF	TGTGCCAGCAGCCCCCGCCAAGCGGGAGAAGGGGAGCAGTACTTC
.	TRBD1	15	TRBJ2-3	TRBV4-2	CASSSRDRVGDTQYF	TGTGCCAGCAGCTCTCGGGACAGGGTGGGAGATACGCAGTATTTT
.	.	17	TRBJ2-7	TRBV4-2	CASSQDHWASVSYEQYF	TGTGCCAGCAGCCAAGACCATTGGGCTAGCGTCTCCTACGAGCAGTACTTC
.	TRBD1	14	TRBJ1-2	TRBV5-1	CASSGMTGYVGYTF	TGCGCCAGCAGCGGGATGACAGGGTATGTCGGCTACACCTTC
.	TRBD1	14	TRBJ1-1	TRBV4-2	CASRMDRGRTEAFF	TGTGCCAGCAGGATGGACAGGGGGCGTACTGAAGCTTTCTTT
few	.	15	TRBJ1-6	TRBV11-2	CASSYDTGYNSPLHF	TGTGCCAGCAGCTATGACACTGGATATAATTCACCCCTCCACTTT
.	.	15	TRBJ1-1	TRBV7-9	CASSLVSNRPTEAFF	TGTGCCAGCAGCTTAGTGTCTAACAGACCCACTGAAGCTTTCTTT
few	.	15	TRBJ2-2	TRBV11-2	CASSVRGVNTGELFF	TGTGCCAGCAGCGTCAGGGGCGTGAACACCGGGGAGCTGTTTTTT
.	.	13	TRBJ1-2	TRBV28	CASSPGHSYGYTF	TGTGCCAGCAGTCCTGGACACAGCTATGGCTACACCTTC
.	TRBD2	19	TRBJ2-1	TRBV14	CASSRALAGGGISYNEQFF	TGTGCCAGCAGCCGGGCCCTAGCGGGAGGAGGGATCTCCTACAATGAGCAGTTCTTC
.	TRBD1	15	TRBJ2-7	TRBV7-9	CASSATGTVDYEQYF	TGTGCCAGCAGCGCAACCGGGACAGTAGACTACGAGCAGTACTTC
.	TRBD1	13	TRBJ1-2	TRBV11-1	CASSNRDRGGYTF	TGTGCCAGCAGCAACCGGGACAGGGGTGGCTACACCTTC
few	.	15	TRBJ2-6	TRBV2	CASSPWTAGANVLTF	TGTGCCAGCAGTCCCTGGACAGCTGGGGCCAACGTCCTGACTTTC
.	TRBD1	16	TRBJ1-4	TRBV9	CASSVHPGQGGEKLFF	TGTGCCAGCAGCGTCCACCCGGGACAGGGCGGGGAAAAACTGTTTTTT
.	TRBD2	17	TRBJ2-1	TRBV5-1	CASSFGAGAEIYNEQFF	TGCGCCAGCAGCTTTGGAGCGGGGGCCGAAATATACAATGAGCAGTTCTTC
few	TRBD1	14	TRBJ2-2	TRBV6-1	CASSEVTGVGELFF	TGTGCCAGCAGTGAAGTTACAGGGGTCGGGGAGCTGTTTTTT
.	TRBD1	12	TRBJ1-2	TRBV6-1	CASSRTGYGYTF	TGTGCCAGCAGTCGGACAGGGTATGGCTACACCTTC
.	TRBD2	16	TRBJ2-1	TRBV9	CASSVGGLAGRDEQFF	TGTGCCAGCAGCGTAGGGGGACTAGCGGGACGGGATGAGCAGTTCTTC
.	.	15	TRBJ1-4	TRBV4-3	CASSQDRRGSEKLFF	TGCGCCAGCAGCCAAGATCGGCGGGGCTCTGAAAAACTGTTTTTT
once	.	13	TRBJ2-7	TRBV6-5	CASSYSGRYEQYF	TGTGCCAGCAGTTACTCGGGGAGGTACGAGCAGTACTTC